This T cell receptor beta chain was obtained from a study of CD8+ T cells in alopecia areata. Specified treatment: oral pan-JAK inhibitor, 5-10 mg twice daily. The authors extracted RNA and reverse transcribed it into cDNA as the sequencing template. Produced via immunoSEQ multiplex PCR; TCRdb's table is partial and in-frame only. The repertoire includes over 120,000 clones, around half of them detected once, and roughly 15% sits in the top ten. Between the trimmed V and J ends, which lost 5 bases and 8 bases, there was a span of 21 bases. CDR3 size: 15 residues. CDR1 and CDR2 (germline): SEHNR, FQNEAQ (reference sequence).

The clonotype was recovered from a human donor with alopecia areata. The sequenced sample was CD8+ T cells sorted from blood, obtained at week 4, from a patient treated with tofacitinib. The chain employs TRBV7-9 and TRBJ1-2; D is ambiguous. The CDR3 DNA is TGTGCCAGCAGCCCCTTCCCGTCTGCGACGGGAGGCTACACCTTC. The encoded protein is CASSPFPSATGGYTF.